The 23 T cell receptor beta chains below were found in one sample sequenced in a study of response to subunit inactivated influenza vaccine. TCRdb recomputed calls from the RT-PCR reads with MiXCR, one row per CDR3 protein. Of about 500,000 distinct CDR3 sequences in the sample, approximately 15% are singletons; the top ten hold 3%. This specimen was CD4+ T cells sorted from PBMCs, taken 23 to 25 months after vaccination. The receptors were gathered from a man between 50 and 75 years old who received an inactivated influenza vaccine.

This clonotype was found a few times. CDR3 sequence: CASSPQQFKDQETQYF. The CDR3 DNA follows: TGTGCCAGCAGCCCACAGCAATTTAAAGACCAAGAGACCCAGTACTTC. The V gene is TRBV14, the J gene TRBJ2-5; D uncertain. This CDR3 is 16 amino acids long. Germline-derived CDR1 and CDR2 are SGHDN and FVKESK. V lost 4 bases and J 0 bases, leaving 15 bases between the germline ends.

This clonotype was counted between two and nine times. The CDR3 here is CASSHTGFQETQYF. CDR3 DNA sequence: TGTGCCAGCAGCCATACAGGGTTCCAAGAGACCCAGTACTTC. The V call is TRBV13, the J call TRBJ2-5; D is possibly TRBD1 (6 bases). V lost 5 bases to trimming and J lost 1 base, with 11 bases between them. Germline V CDR1 and CDR2: PRHDT, FYEKMQ (reference sequence). The CDR3 extends over 14 amino acids.

The chain joins TRBV11-2 to TRBJ2-1; 7 positions match TRBD2. The V segment lost 8 bases and the J segment 0 bases; nucleotides outside the gene matches: 19. Germline V gene lookup returns CDR1 SGHAT and CDR2 FQNNGV. The length of the CDR3 is 19 residues. The DNA of the CDR3 is TGTGCCAGCTCAAGGTGGGCGGCTAGCGGAGGAAGCTCCTACAATGAGCAGTTCTTC. Protein: CASSRWAASGGSSYNEQFF.

The chain has TRBV19 and TRBJ1-5; TRBD1 agrees at 8 bases. The CDR3 has 14 amino acids. Losses at the gene ends were 4 bases for V and 7 bases for J; bases not matched to a gene: 6. CDR1 LNHDA and CDR2 SQIVND come from the germline V gene (reference sequence). The chain's CDR3 is CASSNTGGGQPQHF. Written as DNA, the CDR3 is TGTGCCAGTAGTAACACAGGGGGAGGACAGCCCCAGCATTTT.

Turning to this clonotype: The CDR3 carries no conserved terminal phenylalanine or tryptophan, so it likely arises from a read error. The chain combines TRBV9 with TRBJ1-1; D remains ambiguous. The V gene's germline CDR1 is SGDLS and CDR2 YYNGEE. V was cut by 1 base and J by 4 bases, with 11 bases left in between. The CDR3 covers 14 residues. The CDR3 DNA follows: TGTGCCAGCAGCGTATACGGATGGGCCACTGAAGCTTTCTTA. It encodes CASSVYGWATEAFL.

The V and J genes are TRBV29-1 and TRBJ2-5, with 14 nucleotides matching TRBD2. The CDR3 has 16 residues. With 7 bases clipped from V and 5 bases from J, the junction kept 12 bases outside the gene matches. CDR1 is SQVTM and CDR2 is ANQGSEA in the germline V gene. CDR3 nucleotides: TGCAGCGCTCGGGTTGGGACTAGCGGGAGTATGGAGACCCAGTACTTC. Translation: CSARVGTSGSMETQYF.

This clonotype was seen only a few times. The chain carries TRBV10-3 and TRBJ2-7; tentative D call: TRBD2 (5 bases). The V gene's germline CDR1 is ENHRY and CDR2 SYGVKD. Trimming shortened V by 0 bases and J by 7 bases, and 13 bases separated the two germline ends. This CDR3 region has 14 residues. The CDR3 nucleotides read TGTGCCATCAGTGAGTCGCAGCAAACGGGGGAGCAGTACTTC. It encodes CAISESQQTGEQYF.

This clonotype turned up a few times. The rearrangement links TRBV6-2 or TRBV6-3 to TRBJ2-3; no firm D call. Per germline, CDR1 MNHEY and CDR2 SVGEGT. The ends were cut back, 2 bases at V and 2 bases at J, with 8 bases in the middle. The CDR3 is 14 residues long. The CDR3 sequence: CASSYADSTDTQYF. CDR3 coding DNA: TGTGCCAGCAGTTACGCCGACTCCACAGATACGCAGTATTTT.

The rearrangement joins TRBV6-1 to TRBJ2-7, with a possible D match to TRBD2 (5 bases). Per germline, CDR1 MNHNS and CDR2 SASEGT. This CDR3 contains 13 residues. V was pared by 1 base and J by 4 bases, with 8 bases between. This CDR3 reads CASSEEPGYEQYF. The CDR3 DNA follows: TGTGCCAGCAGTGAAGAACCGGGATACGAGCAGTACTTC.

This clonotype was seen a few times. The chain carries TRBV12-3 or TRBV12-4 and TRBJ2-3; maybe TRBD1 (5 bases). The CDR3 extends over 17 amino acids. The V and J ends lost 5 bases and 3 bases respectively, with 21 bases between them. Here the CDR3 reads CASSTGWTTAETDTQYF. The CDR3, as DNA: TGTGCCAGCAGTACTGGTTGGACAACTGCTGAGACAGATACGCAGTATTTT.

This rearrangement joins TRBV7-8 to TRBJ2-5; 8 nucleotides agree with TRBD1. Germline-derived CDR1 and CDR2 are SGHVS and FQNEAQ. V lost 5 bases, J lost 4 bases, and 12 bases stayed unmatched. CDR3 length equals 16 residues. The CDR3 DNA follows: TGTGCCAGCAGCAGGAGTGGACAGGGACCGGCAGAGACCCAGTACTTC. This sequence encodes CASSRSGQGPAETQYF. Looking up the rest from reference TRBV7-8 and TRBJ2-5 gives the full variable domain: GAGVSQSPRYKVAKRGQDVALRCDPISGHVSLFWYQQALGQGPEFLTYFQNEAQLDKSGLPSDRFFAERPEGSVSTLKIQRTQQEDSAVYLCASSRSGQGPAETQYFGPGTRLLVL.

This clonotype appeared a few times. The chain has TRBV14 and TRBJ2-5; D gene ambiguous. The germline CDR1 and CDR2 sequences are SGHDN and FVKESK. V lost 4 bases, J lost 4 bases, and 10 bases lay in between. The CDR3 runs 13 residues. This CDR3 reads CASSLFWGETQYF. CDR3 bases: TGTGCCAGCAGCCTTTTCTGGGGAGAGACCCAGTACTTC. Using reference TRBV14 and TRBJ2-5 for the parts outside the CDR3, the full variable domain is EAGVTQFPSHSVIEKGQTVTLRCDPISGHDNLYWYRRVMGKEIKFLLHFVKESKQDESGMPNNRFLAERTGGTYSTLKVQPAELEDSGVYFCASSLFWGETQYFGPGTRLLVL.

This clonotype was observed at least ten times. The chain joins TRBV6-1 to TRBJ2-3; the match to TRBD1 covers 11 bases. The ends lost 5 bases at V and 3 bases at J; junction bases unmatched: 10. Germline CDR1 is MNHNS and CDR2 is SASEGT. CDR3 length: 17 amino acids. CDR3 sequence reads: CASSPTTGTGGTDTQYF. As DNA, the CDR3 is TGTGCCAGCAGTCCCACGACCGGGACAGGGGGTACAGATACGCAGTATTTT.

This clonotype has ten or more counts. The chain employs TRBV11-2 and TRBJ2-3, with no clear D. The CDR3 extends over 15 amino acids. V lost 3 bases to trimming and J lost 0 bases, with 10 bases between them. Germline CDR1 SGHAT, CDR2 FQNNGV. The CDR3 spells CASSFALPSTDTQYF. In DNA, the CDR3 is TGTGCCAGCAGCTTTGCATTACCTAGCACAGATACGCAGTATTTT.

In its sample, this clonotype was seen many times. The chain uses TRBV12-3 or TRBV12-4 and TRBJ1-2; 7 nucleotides align to TRBD1. This CDR3 region has 13 residues. Germline trimming cut 5 bases from V and 4 bases from J; bases unmatched to any gene: 4. CDR3 protein: CASSPGQTYGYTF. CDR3 nucleotides: TGTGCCAGCAGTCCGGGACAGACCTATGGCTACACCTTC.

The J gene is TRBJ2-3, the V gene TRBV7-8; TRBD2 matches at 13 bases. This CDR3 region has 17 residues. With 5 bases clipped from V and 6 bases from J, the junction kept 11 bases outside the gene matches. CDR1 is SGHVS, CDR2 FQNEAQ, per germline. This CDR3 is CASSPKRTSGRLDTQYF. The CDR3 DNA sequence: TGTGCCAGCAGCCCAAAGCGGACTAGCGGGAGATTGGATACGCAGTATTTT.

The V gene is TRBV19, the J gene TRBJ2-7; 10 bases line up with TRBD1. This CDR3 region has 15 residues. Germline trimming cut 3 bases from V and 6 bases from J; bases unmatched to any gene: 8. CDR1 LNHDA and CDR2 SQIVND come from the germline V gene (reference sequence). The CDR3 protein is CASSIHPGTGVEQYF. CDR3 nucleotides: TGTGCCAGTAGTATCCATCCCGGGACAGGGGTCGAGCAGTACTTC.

The J gene is TRBJ2-1, the V gene TRBV28, with 8 nucleotides matching TRBD2. This CDR3 has 16 amino acids. Trimming cost V 6 bases and J 7 bases; bases outside gene matches: 14. Per the germline V gene, CDR1 is MDHEN and CDR2 is SYDVKM. The DNA of the CDR3 is TGTGCCAGCAGATCCGCGGGGAGCGGGGGCTTGAATGAGCAGTTCTTC. Amino acid sequence: CASRSAGSGGLNEQFF.

CDR3 sequence (DNA): TGCAGTGCTAGAGATCTAGCAGGGGTTACCATGAACACTGAAGCTTTCTTT. Its protein product is CSARDLAGVTMNTEAFF. The chain carries TRBV20-1 and TRBJ1-1; D is possibly TRBD1 (6 bases). The CDR3 covers 17 residues. Per germline, CDR1 DFQATT and CDR2 SNEGSKA (reference sequence). The V and J ends lost 0 bases and 0 bases respectively, with 17 bases between them.

V and J are TRBV10-1 and TRBJ2-3; no reliable D call. The germline V gene has CDR1 WNHNN and CDR2 SYGVQD (reference sequence). This CDR3 has 15 residues. V lost 0 bases to trimming and J lost 6 bases, with 13 bases between them. The DNA for the CDR3 is TGCGCCAGCAGTGAGTCGAGAGGAGCGCGGGATACGCAGTATTTT. It codes for CASSESRGARDTQYF.

This clonotype was seen repeatedly, ten times or more. The chain has TRBV28 and TRBJ1-6; no definite D call. The CDR3 totals 18 residues. CDR1 is MDHEN, CDR2 SYDVKM, per germline. The V end lost 1 base, the J end lost 0 bases, and 13 bases lay between the germline ends. The CDR3 reads CASSLSRGLGSYNSPLHF. Here the CDR3 DNA reads TGTGCCAGCAGTTTATCTCGGGGTTTGGGCTCCTATAATTCACCCCTCCACTTT.

The DNA of the CDR3 is TGCAGTGCCCGACAGAAGCCTCTCGAGCCCCAGCATTTT. This translates into CSARQKPLEPQHF. J is TRBJ1-5 and V is TRBV20-1; D may be TRBD1 (5 bases). Germline V gives CDR1 DFQATT, CDR2 SNEGSKA (reference sequence). CDR3 size: 13 residues. Deletions cut 6 bases from V and 8 bases from J, with 17 bases between.

On this clonotype itself: Being one base from a much bigger clone, this may be a read error. V is TRBV3-1 and J is TRBJ2-2; 11 positions match TRBD1. Germline loops: CDR1 LGHDT, CDR2 YNNKEL (reference sequence). The CDR3 length is 18 residues. The CDR3 is CASSKEGCWDRGSGELFF. As DNA, the CDR3 is TGTGCCAGCAGCAAAGAGGGGTGCTGGGACAGGGGGTCCGGGGAGCTGTTTTTT.